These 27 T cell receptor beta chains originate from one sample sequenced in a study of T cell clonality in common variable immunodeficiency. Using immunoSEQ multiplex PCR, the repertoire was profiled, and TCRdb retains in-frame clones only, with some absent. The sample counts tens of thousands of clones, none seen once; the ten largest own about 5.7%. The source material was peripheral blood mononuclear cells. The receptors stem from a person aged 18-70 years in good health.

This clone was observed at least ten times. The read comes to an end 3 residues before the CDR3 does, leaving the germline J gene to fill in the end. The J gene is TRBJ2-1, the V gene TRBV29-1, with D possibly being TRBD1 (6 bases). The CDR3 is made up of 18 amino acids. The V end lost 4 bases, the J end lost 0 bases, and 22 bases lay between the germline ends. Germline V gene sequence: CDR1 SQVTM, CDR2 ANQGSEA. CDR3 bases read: TGCAGCGTTGTAAGGACAGACATCGGACTGAGCTCCTACAATGAG. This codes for CSVVRTDIGLSSYNE. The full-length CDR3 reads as CSVVRTDIGLSSYNEQFF.

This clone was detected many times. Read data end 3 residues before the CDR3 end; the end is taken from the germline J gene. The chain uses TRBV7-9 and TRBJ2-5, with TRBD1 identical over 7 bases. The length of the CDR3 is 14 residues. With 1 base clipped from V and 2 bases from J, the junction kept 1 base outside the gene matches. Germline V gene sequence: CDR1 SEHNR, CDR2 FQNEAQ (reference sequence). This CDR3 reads CASSLGDSQETQYF. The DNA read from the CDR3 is TGTGCCAGCAGCTTAGGGGACAGTCAAGAGACC.

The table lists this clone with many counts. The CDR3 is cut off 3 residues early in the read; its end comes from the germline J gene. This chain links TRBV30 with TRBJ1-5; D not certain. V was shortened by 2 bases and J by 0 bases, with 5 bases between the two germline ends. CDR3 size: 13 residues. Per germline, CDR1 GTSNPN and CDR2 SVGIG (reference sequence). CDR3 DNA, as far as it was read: TGTGCCTGGAGTAGGGTTAGCAATCAGCCC. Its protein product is CAWSRVSNQP. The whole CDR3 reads CAWSRVSNQPQHF.

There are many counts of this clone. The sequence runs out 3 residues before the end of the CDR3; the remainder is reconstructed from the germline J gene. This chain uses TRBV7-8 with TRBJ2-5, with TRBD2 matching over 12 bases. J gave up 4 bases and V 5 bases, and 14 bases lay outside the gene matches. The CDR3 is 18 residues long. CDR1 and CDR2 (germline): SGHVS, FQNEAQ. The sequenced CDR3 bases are TGTGCCAGCAGCCCACGACTAGCGGGAGCCCTCGGGGGAGAGACC. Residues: CASSPRLAGALGGET. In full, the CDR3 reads CASSPRLAGALGGETQYF.

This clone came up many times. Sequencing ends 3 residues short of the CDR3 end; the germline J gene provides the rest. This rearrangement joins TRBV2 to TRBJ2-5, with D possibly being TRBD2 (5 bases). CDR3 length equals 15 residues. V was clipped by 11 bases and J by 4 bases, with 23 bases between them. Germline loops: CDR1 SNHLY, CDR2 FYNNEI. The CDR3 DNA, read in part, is TGTGCCCTCAAGGGTCCACTAGGCCAGCTAGAGACC. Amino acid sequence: CALKGPLGQLET. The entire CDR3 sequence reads CALKGPLGQLETQYF.

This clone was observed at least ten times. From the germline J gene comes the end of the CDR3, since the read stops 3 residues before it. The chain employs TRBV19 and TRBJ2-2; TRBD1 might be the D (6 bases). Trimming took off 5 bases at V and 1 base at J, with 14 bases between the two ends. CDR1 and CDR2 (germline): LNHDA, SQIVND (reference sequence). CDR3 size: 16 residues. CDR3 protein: CASSPGPGQNTGELFF. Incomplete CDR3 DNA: TGTGCCAGTAGTCCCGGCCCGGGACAGAACACCGGGGAG.

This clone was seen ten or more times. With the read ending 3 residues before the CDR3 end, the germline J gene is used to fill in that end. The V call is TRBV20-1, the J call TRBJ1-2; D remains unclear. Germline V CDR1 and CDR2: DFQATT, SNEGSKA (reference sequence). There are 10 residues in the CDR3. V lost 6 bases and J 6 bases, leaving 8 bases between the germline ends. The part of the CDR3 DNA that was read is TGCAGTGCCGGCACAGATGGC. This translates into CSAGTDG. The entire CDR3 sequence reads CSAGTDGYTF.

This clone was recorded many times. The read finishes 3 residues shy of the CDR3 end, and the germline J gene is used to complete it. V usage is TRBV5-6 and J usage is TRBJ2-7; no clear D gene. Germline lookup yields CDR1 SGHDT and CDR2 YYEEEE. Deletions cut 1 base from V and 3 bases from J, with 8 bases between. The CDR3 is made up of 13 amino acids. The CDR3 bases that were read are TGTGCCAGCAGCTTGTCGCGTCTCTACGAG. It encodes CASSLSRLYE. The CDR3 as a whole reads CASSLSRLYEQYF.

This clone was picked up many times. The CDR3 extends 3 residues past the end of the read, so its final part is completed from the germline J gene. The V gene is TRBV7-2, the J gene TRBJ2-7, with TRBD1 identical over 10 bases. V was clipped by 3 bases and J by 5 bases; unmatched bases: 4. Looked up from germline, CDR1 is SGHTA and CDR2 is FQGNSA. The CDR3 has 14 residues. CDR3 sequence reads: CASSLGQGSHEQYF. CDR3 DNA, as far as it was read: TGTGCCAGCAGCTTGGGACAGGGGTCCCACGAG.

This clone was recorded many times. CDR3 bases read: TGCGCCAGCAGCGGGACTAGCGGGGGACTCGACAATGAG. This sequence encodes CASSGTSGGLDNE. The CDR3, in full, reads CASSGTSGGLDNEQFF. The chain carries TRBV5-1 and TRBJ2-1; 14 bases line up with TRBD2. The CDR3 extends 3 residues past the end of the read, so its final part is completed from the germline J gene. Looked up from germline, CDR1 is SGHRS and CDR2 is YFSETQ. CDR3 length: 16 amino acids. Trimming cost V 4 bases and J 5 bases; bases outside gene matches: 5.

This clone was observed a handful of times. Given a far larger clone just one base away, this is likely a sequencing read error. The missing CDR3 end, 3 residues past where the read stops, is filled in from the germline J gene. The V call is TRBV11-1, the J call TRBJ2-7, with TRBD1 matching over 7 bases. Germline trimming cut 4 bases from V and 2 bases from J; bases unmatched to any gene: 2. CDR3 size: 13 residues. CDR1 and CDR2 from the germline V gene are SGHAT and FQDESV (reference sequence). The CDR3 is CASSWTGTYEQYF. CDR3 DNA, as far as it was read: TGTGCCAGCAGCTGGACAGGTACCTACGAG.

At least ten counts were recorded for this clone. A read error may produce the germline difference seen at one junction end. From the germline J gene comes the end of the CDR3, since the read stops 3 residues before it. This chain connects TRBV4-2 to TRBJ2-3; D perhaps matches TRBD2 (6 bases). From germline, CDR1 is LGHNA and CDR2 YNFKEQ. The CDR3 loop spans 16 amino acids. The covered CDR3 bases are TGCGCCAGCAGCCAAGACGCGGGAAGGCATACAGATACG. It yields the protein CASSQDAGRHTDT. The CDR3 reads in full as CASSQDAGRHTDTQYF.

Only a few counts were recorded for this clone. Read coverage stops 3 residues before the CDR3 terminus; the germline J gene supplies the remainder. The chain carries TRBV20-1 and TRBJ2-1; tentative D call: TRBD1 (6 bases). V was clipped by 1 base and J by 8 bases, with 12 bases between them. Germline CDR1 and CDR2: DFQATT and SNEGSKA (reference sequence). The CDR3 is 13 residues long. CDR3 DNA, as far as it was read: TGCAGTGCTAGAGCCGAGAACAGGGATGAG. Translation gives CSARAENRDE. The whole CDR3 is CSARAENRDEQFF.

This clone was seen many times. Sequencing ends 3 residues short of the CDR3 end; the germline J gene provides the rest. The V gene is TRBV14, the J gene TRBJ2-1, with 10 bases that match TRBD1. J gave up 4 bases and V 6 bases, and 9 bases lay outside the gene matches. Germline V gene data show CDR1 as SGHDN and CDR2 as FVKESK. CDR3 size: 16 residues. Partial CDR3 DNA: TGTGCCAGCAGTCCGGGACAGGGGCGAGGGTACAATGAG. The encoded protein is CASSPGQGRGYNE. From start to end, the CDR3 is CASSPGQGRGYNEQFF.

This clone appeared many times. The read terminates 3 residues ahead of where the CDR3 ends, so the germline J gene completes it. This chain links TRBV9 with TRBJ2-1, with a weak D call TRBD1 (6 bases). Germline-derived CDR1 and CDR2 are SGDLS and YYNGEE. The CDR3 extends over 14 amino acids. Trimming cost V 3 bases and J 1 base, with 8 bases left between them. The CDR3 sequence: CASSAGVSYNEQFF. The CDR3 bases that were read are TGTGCCAGCAGCGCAGGGGTATCCTACAATGAG. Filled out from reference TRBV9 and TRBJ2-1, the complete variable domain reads DSGVTQTPKHLITATGQRVTLRCSPRSGDLSVYWYQQSLDQGLQFLIQYYNGEERAKGNILERFSAQQFPDLHSELNLSSLELGDSALYFCASSAGVSYNEQFFGPGTRLTVL.

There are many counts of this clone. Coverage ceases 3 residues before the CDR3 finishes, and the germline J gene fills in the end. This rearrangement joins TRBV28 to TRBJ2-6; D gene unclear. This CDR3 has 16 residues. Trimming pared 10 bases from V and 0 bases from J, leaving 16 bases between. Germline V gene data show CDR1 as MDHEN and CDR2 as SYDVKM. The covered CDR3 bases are TGTGCCACCTCTTCAGGCGCAAGCTCTGGGGCCAACGTC. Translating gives CATSSGASSGANV. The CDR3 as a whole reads CATSSGASSGANVLTF.

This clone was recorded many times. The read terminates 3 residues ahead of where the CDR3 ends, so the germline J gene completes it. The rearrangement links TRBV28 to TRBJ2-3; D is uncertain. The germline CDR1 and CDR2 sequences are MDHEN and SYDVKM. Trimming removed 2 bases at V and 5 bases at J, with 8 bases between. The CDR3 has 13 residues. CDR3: CASSLASKDTQYF. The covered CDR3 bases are TGTGCCAGCAGTTTAGCGAGTAAAGATACG.

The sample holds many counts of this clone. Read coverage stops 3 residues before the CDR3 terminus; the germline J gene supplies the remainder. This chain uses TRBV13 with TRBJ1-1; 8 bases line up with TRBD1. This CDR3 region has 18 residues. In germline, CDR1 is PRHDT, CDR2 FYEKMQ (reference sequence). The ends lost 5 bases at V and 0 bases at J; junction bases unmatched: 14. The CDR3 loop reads CASSGPDRGGFMNTEAFF. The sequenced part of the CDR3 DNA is TGTGCCAGCAGCGGCCCCGACAGGGGCGGTTTCATGAACACTGAA.

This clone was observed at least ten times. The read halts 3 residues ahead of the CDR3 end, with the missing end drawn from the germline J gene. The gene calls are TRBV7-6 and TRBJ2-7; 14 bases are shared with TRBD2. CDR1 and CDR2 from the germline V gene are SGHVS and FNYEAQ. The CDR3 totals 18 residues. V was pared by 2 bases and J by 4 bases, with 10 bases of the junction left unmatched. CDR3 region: CASSLSLGLAGVVYEQYF. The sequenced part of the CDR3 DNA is TGTGCCAGCAGCTTATCTTTGGGACTAGCGGGAGTGGTGTACGAG.

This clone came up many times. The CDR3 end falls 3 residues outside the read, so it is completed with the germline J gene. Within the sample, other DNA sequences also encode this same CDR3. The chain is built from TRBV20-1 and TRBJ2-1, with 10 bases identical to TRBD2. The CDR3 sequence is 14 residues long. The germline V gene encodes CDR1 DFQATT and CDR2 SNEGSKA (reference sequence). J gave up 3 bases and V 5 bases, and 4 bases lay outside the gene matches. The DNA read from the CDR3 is TGCAGTGCTTCTAGCGGGAGTAGCTACAATGAG. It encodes CSASSGSSYNE. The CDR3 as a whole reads CSASSGSSYNEQFF.

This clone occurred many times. The CDR3: CSATEREWYNEQFF. The sequenced part of the CDR3 DNA is TGCAGTGCGACAGAGCGGGAGTGGTACAATGAG. This chain joins TRBV20-1 and TRBJ2-1; the match to TRBD2 covers 8 bases. From the germline J gene comes the end of the CDR3, since the read stops 3 residues before it. The CDR3 spans 14 residues. Germline lookup yields CDR1 DFQATT and CDR2 SNEGSKA (reference sequence). The V gene end was trimmed by 6 bases and the J gene end by 4 bases; junction bases not matched to a gene: 8.

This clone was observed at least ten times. The CDR3 is CASSPKAGDGDTQYF. CDR3 bases read: TGTGCCAGCTCACCTAAGGCAGGGGACGGAGATACG. This rearrangement joins TRBV18 to TRBJ2-3; a weak D match, TRBD1 (6 bases). The read terminates 3 residues ahead of where the CDR3 ends, so the germline J gene completes it. The CDR3 consists of 15 residues. V was cut by 3 bases and J by 5 bases, with 15 bases left in between. Germline values: CDR1 KGHSH, CDR2 LQKENI. Complete variable domain (other parts from reference TRBV18 and TRBJ2-3): NAGVMQNPRHLVRRRGQEARLRCSPMKGHSHVYWYRQLPEEGLKFMVYLQKENIIDESGMPKERFSAEFPKEGPSILRIQQVVRGDSAAYFCASSPKAGDGDTQYFGPGTRLTVL.

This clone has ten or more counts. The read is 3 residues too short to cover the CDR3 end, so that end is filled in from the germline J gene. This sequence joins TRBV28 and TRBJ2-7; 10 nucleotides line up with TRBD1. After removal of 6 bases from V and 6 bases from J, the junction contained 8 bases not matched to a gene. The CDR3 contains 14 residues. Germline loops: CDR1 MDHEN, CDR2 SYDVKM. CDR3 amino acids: CASRKTGGRFEQYF. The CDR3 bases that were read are TGTGCCAGCAGAAAGACAGGGGGCCGTTTCGAG.

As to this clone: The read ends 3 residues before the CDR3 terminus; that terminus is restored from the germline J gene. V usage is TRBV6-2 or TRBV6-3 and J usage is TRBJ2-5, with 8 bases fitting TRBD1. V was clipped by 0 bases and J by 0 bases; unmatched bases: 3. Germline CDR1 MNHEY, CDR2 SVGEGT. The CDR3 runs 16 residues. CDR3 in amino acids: CASSYSRTGNQETQYF. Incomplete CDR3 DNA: TGTGCCAGCAGTTACTCCCGGACAGGGAACCAAGAGACC.

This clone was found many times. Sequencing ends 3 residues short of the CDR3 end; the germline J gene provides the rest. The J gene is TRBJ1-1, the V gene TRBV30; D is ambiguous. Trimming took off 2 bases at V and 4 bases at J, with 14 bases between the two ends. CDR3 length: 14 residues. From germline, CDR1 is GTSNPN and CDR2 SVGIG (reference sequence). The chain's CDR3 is CAWSLLRVGTEAFF. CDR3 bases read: TGTGCCTGGAGTCTCTTAAGGGTCGGCACTGAA.

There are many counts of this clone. CDR3 residues: CASKPQGARANQPQHF. CDR3 DNA, as far as it was read: TGTGCCAGTAAGCCACAGGGGGCAAGGGCCAATCAGCCC. The V gene is TRBV19, the J gene TRBJ1-5, with 9 bases that match TRBD1. The read ends 3 residues shy of where the CDR3 ends; the end is completed using the germline J gene. The germline V gene has CDR1 LNHDA and CDR2 SQIVND (reference sequence). This CDR3 is built from 16 residues. The junction had 10 bases not matched to a gene; V was cut back by 7 bases and J by 3 bases.

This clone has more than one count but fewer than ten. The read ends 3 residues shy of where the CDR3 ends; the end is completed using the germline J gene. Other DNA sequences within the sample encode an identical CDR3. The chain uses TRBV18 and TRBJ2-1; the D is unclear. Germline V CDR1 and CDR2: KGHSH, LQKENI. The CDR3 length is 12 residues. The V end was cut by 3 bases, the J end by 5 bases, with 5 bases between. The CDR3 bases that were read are TGTGCCAGCTCACCTCGTGACAATGAG. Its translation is CASSPRDNE. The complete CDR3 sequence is CASSPRDNEQFF.